Below are 23 T cell receptor beta chains sequenced from a single sample in a study of control samples from healthy donors and cancer patients. Data came from immunoSEQ multiplex PCR; TCRdb stores just in-frame clones and leaves some out. The sample records 150,000 to 200,000 clones, nearly 90% being singletons. Sequenced: blood. These receptors all come from a woman aged 50 to 65 in good health.

The chain carries TRBV10-3 and TRBJ2-7, with no clear D. Germline lookup yields CDR1 ENHRY and CDR2 SYGVKD. The CDR3 consists of 14 residues. Trimming took off 3 bases at V and 3 bases at J, with 12 bases between the two ends. The chain's CDR3 is CAISDLALNYEQYF. CDR3 bases: TGTGCCATCAGTGATTTGGCCCTCAACTACGAGCAGTACTTC.

The V call is TRBV5-4, the J call TRBJ2-7; 8 bases line up with TRBD2. Trimming at V came to 9 bases and at J to 2 bases, leaving 13 bases not matched to a gene. The CDR3 covers 15 residues. The V gene's germline CDR1 is SGHNT and CDR2 YYREEE (reference sequence). CDR3 protein: CATQRGSGTTYEQYF. The CDR3, as DNA: TGTGCCACCCAGCGTGGTAGCGGGACCACCTACGAGCAGTACTTC.

The chain has TRBV6-5 and TRBJ2-7; TRBD2 matches 8 bases. Germline CDR1 MNHEY, CDR2 SVGAGI. The CDR3 has 15 residues. V was pared by 6 bases and J by 3 bases, with 10 bases of the junction left unmatched. This CDR3 is CASRLTSGANYEQYF. The CDR3 coding sequence is TGTGCCAGCAGACTAACTAGCGGTGCCAACTACGAGCAGTACTTC.

The chain links TRBV2 to TRBJ1-1, with D hard to call. This CDR3 spans 14 amino acids. Germline CDR1 SNHLY, CDR2 FYNNEI. The V end was cut by 6 bases, the J end by 1 base, with 12 bases between. The DNA for the CDR3 is TGTGCCAGCAGCGTACAGAGAACGAACACTGAAGCTTTCTTT. This sequence encodes CASSVQRTNTEAFF.

This chain links TRBV9 with TRBJ1-4; D is undetermined. The V end was cut by 0 bases, the J end by 8 bases, with 5 bases between. CDR1 is SGDLS and CDR2 is YYNGEE in the germline V gene. This CDR3 has 12 residues. CDR3 in DNA: TGTGCCAGCAGCGTAGACGGGGAAAAACTGTTTTTT. Its protein product is CASSVDGEKLFF.

The chain employs TRBV10-3 and TRBJ1-3, with a tentative D call TRBD1 (5 bases). V was pared by 6 bases and J by 4 bases, with 13 bases between. This CDR3 is built from 14 residues. Germline V gene sequence: CDR1 ENHRY, CDR2 SYGVKD. The CDR3 reads CAIRESGSGNTIYF. DNA of the CDR3: TGTGCCATCAGAGAATCAGGGTCCGGAAACACCATATATTTT.

The CDR3 sequence is CSVGGTSARGEQFF. The CDR3 region has the DNA TGCAGCGTTGGCGGGACTAGTGCCCGCGGTGAGCAGTTCTTC. The chain carries TRBV29-1 and TRBJ2-1; 8 nucleotides line up with TRBD2. Germline CDR1 is SQVTM and CDR2 is ANQGSEA. This CDR3 comprises 14 residues. The V segment lost 4 bases and the J segment 9 bases; nucleotides outside the gene matches: 11.

Worth noting for this clone: The same CDR3 also results from other DNA sequences found in this sample. The J gene is TRBJ1-4, the V gene TRBV5-6, with a tentative D call TRBD1 (6 bases). V lost 3 bases and J lost 8, with 11 bases in between. The CDR3 totals 13 residues. Per the germline V gene, CDR1 is SGHDT and CDR2 is YYEEEE. CDR3 in DNA: TGTGCCAGCAGCTCCGGGACATCAGAAAAACTGTTTTTT. Amino acid sequence: CASSSGTSEKLFF. Based on the CDR3 plus reference TRBV5-6 and TRBJ1-4, the full variable domain is DAGVTQSPTHLIKTRGQQVTLRCSPKSGHDTVSWYQQALGQGPQFIFQYYEEEERQRGNFPDRFSGHQFPNYSSELNVNALLLGDSALYLCASSSGTSEKLFFGSGTQLSVL.

Only one count was recorded for this clone. The chain recombines TRBV3-1 (or the pseudogene TRBV3-2) with TRBJ2-7; no definite D call. The CDR3 is made up of 14 amino acids. Germline CDR1 and CDR2: LGHDT and YNNKEL (reference sequence). V lost 1 base to trimming and J lost 3 bases, with 10 bases between them. For the CDR3, the DNA is TGTGCCAGCAGCCAAGGGTTCGGAAACTACGAGCAGTACTTC. As protein: CASSQGFGNYEQYF.

This sequence joins TRBV10-3 and TRBJ1-4; a weak D match, TRBD1 (6 bases). This CDR3 comprises 17 residues. V lost 3 bases to trimming and J lost 5 bases, with 19 bases between them. Germline CDR1 ENHRY, CDR2 SYGVKD. In nucleotides, the CDR3 is TGTGCCATCAGTGAAGCCCCAGGAGGGGGTCGGAATGAAAAACTGTTTTTT. This translates into CAISEAPGGGRNEKLFF.

V and J are TRBV15 and TRBJ1-5, with D unclear. CDR3 size: 12 residues. The V end was cut by 0 bases, the J end by 5 bases, with 2 bases between. Germline CDR1 reads LNHNV; CDR2 reads YYDKDF (reference sequence). The CDR3, as DNA: TGTGCCACCAGCAGAGATCATCAGCCCCAGCATTTT. This sequence encodes CATSRDHQPQHF.

This chain connects TRBV6-2 or TRBV6-3 to TRBJ2-7; 12 bases map to TRBD2. With 4 bases clipped from V and 3 bases from J, the junction kept 4 bases outside the gene matches. Germline V lookup: CDR1 MNHEY, CDR2 SVGEGT. This CDR3 has 15 residues. CDR3 bases: TGTGCCAGCAGTTTGACTAGCGGGGGCCTCTACGAGCAGTACTTC. It is translated as CASSLTSGGLYEQYF.

V and J are TRBV28 and TRBJ2-1; D unresolved. Germline V gene data show CDR1 as MDHEN and CDR2 as SYDVKM. CDR3 length: 13 residues. The V end was cut by 8 bases, the J end by 4 bases, with 12 bases between. The CDR3 protein is CASDERAYNEQFF. The CDR3 DNA follows: TGTGCCAGCGACGAGCGCGCTTACAATGAGCAGTTCTTC.

In DNA form, the CDR3 reads TGTGCCAGCAGTCCCGCGGGGGCCCCCACAGATACGCAGTATTTT. It is translated as CASSPAGAPTDTQYF. The chain recombines TRBV6-2 or TRBV6-3 with TRBJ2-3; a possible D gene is TRBD2 (7 bases). Germline lookup yields CDR1 MNHEY and CDR2 SVGEGT. The CDR3 loop spans 15 amino acids. V lost 5 bases, J lost 2 bases, and 14 bases lay in between.

The chain employs TRBV6-6 and TRBJ1-1, with D possibly TRBD1 on 6 matching bases. The CDR3 extends over 15 amino acids. Germline V gene lookup returns CDR1 MNHNY and CDR2 SVGAGI (reference sequence). V dropped 2 bases and J dropped 0 bases, with 10 bases sitting between them. The chain's CDR3 is CASSYPGQMNTEAFF. CDR3 nucleotides: TGTGCCAGCAGTTACCCCGGACAGATGAACACTGAAGCTTTCTTT.

The V gene is TRBV4-1, the J gene TRBJ2-5; 11 bases match TRBD2. The J segment lost 2 bases and the V segment lost 1 base, leaving 3 bases of the junction unmatched. This CDR3 has 16 amino acids. The germline V gene has CDR1 MGHRA and CDR2 YSYEKL. The CDR3 is CASSQAPSGGQETQYF. Written as DNA, the CDR3 is TGCGCCAGCAGCCAAGCCCCTAGCGGGGGGCAAGAGACCCAGTACTTC.

The chain has TRBV6-2 or TRBV6-3 and TRBJ1-6; 9 positions agree with TRBD1. Germline V gene data show CDR1 as MNHEY and CDR2 as SVGEGT. This CDR3 comprises 18 residues. Trimming at V came to 4 bases and at J to 0 bases, leaving 7 bases not matched to a gene. The CDR3 nucleotides are TGTGCCAGCAGTTTGGACAGGGGCAGAAGCTCCTATAATTCACCCCTCCACTTT. It is translated as CASSLDRGRSSYNSPLHF.

The chain joins TRBV14 to TRBJ2-7, with D tentatively TRBD1 or TRBD2 (5 bases each). With 0 bases removed from V and 4 bases from J, the gap between germline ends came to 16 bases. Germline-derived CDR1 and CDR2 are SGHDN and FVKESK. The CDR3 length is 16 residues. CDR3 in amino acids: CASSQDYGARPYEQYF. In DNA, the CDR3 is TGTGCCAGCAGCCAAGACTACGGGGCGCGGCCGTACGAGCAGTACTTC.

The chain has TRBV11-2 and TRBJ1-3; no clear D. Germline-derived CDR1 and CDR2 are SGHAT and FQNNGV. The CDR3 loop spans 13 amino acids. The germline V and J ends were trimmed by 0 bases and 10 bases, with 10 bases remaining between them. In DNA form, the CDR3 reads TGTGCCAGCAGCTTAGATCGGGTGGGGACCATATATTTT. Amino acid sequence: CASSLDRVGTIYF.

This chain connects TRBV12-3 or TRBV12-4 to TRBJ2-2; TRBD2 aligns across 8 bases. This CDR3 has 12 residues. The trim removed 7 bases at V and 7 bases at J, leaving 2 bases unmatched. CDR3 protein: CASKTSVGELFF. The CDR3 DNA reads TGTGCCAGCAAGACTAGCGTCGGGGAGCTGTTTTTT.

CDR3: CASSPGQNTDTQYF. Written as DNA, the CDR3 is TGCGCCAGCAGCCCGGGACAGAACACAGATACGCAGTATTTT. The rearrangement links TRBV5-1 to TRBJ2-3; 7 bases are a match to TRBD1. Trimming took 4 bases from V and 2 from J; bases not matched to a gene: 4. From germline, CDR1 is SGHRS and CDR2 YFSETQ. The CDR3 spans 14 residues. Using reference TRBV5-1 and TRBJ2-3 for the parts outside the CDR3, the full variable domain is KAGVTQTPRYLIKTRGQQVTLSCSPISGHRSVSWYQQTPGQGLQFLFEYFSETQRNKGNFPGRFSGRQFSNSRSEMNVSTLELGDSALYLCASSPGQNTDTQYFGPGTRLTVL.

This chain uses TRBV7-2 with TRBJ2-7; D gene unclear. The CDR3 totals 13 residues. Germline-derived CDR1 and CDR2 are SGHTA and FQGNSA. Trimming removed 3 bases at V and 5 bases at J, with 11 bases between. In DNA, the CDR3 is TGTGCCAGCAGCTTGTCGCCTGCGGACGAGCAGTACTTC. Amino acid sequence: CASSLSPADEQYF.

V and J are TRBV19 and TRBJ1-5; D is ambiguous. The CDR3 consists of 15 residues. CDR1 is LNHDA and CDR2 is SQIVND in the germline V gene (reference sequence). V lost 5 bases and J 7 bases, leaving 18 bases between the germline ends. The CDR3 spells CASSVGLRSGQPQHF. The CDR3 nucleotides read TGTGCCAGTAGTGTTGGGCTAAGGTCGGGCCAGCCCCAGCATTTT.